This T cell receptor beta chain was sequenced during a study of Ad26.COV2.S vaccination and SARS-CoV-2 variants. V dropped 7 bases and J dropped 2 bases, with 9 bases sitting between them. CDR3 length equals 12 residues. The method was immunoSEQ multiplex PCR; TCRdb's version includes in-frame clones alone and lacks a portion of them. The sample has 300,000 to 400,000 clones; roughly 84% are singletons. Specified treatment: around 19 received Ad26.COV2.S at low or high dose, single or two shots; about 5 received placebo; per-sample allocation not given. Day 63 after the first vaccine or placebo injection was the time point for sampling. As its vector, the vaccine had Ad26, which expressed Wuhan-strain SARS-CoV-2 spike.

Sequenced here: peripheral blood, sampled in a trial of Ad26.COV2.S vaccine versus placebo. This TCR was recovered from a person between 18 and 65 years old who received the Ad26.COV2.S COVID-19 vaccine or a placebo. The chain has TRBV12-3 or TRBV12-4 and TRBJ2-7; D may be TRBD1 or TRBD2 (5 bases each). The CDR3 nucleotides are TGTGCCAGCACCAGGGACCCCTACGAGCAGTACTTC. Its protein product is CASTRDPYEQYF.